This TCR beta chain came from a study of T cells after posttransplantation cyclophosphamide. Study results and caveats: Recipient CMV seropositivity and CMV reactivation strongly tracked TRB clonality. Skin or GI-infiltrating T cells shared few TRB sequences with blood. Donor-recipient repertoire similarity was low at 1-2 months, rising over year one.

Between the trimmed V and J ends, which lost 4 bases and 2 bases, there was a span of 8 bases. The CDR3 has 13 amino acids. In its sample, this clone was seen many times. Its antigen is still unknown. Produced via immunoSEQ multiplex PCR; TCRdb's table is partial and in-frame only. The table records approximately 34,000 clones without singletons, the ten largest covering approximately 6.4%. The related graft donor's blood sample was taken on the day of bone marrow donation. Specimen: PBMCs. This TCR was sampled from a woman aged 45-65 years in good health and a related stem cell transplant donor. The chain uses TRBV12-3 or TRBV12-4 and TRBJ1-2; D gene ambiguous. The CDR3 sequence: CASSYSFNYGYTF. The CDR3 bases are TGTGCCAGCAGTTACAGCTTCAACTATGGCTACACCTTC.